This TCR beta chain was identified during a study of cytomegalovirus exposure and HLA in healthy donors. Regarding the study as a whole: Within the data, a cluster of highly shared sequence variants was likely a sequencing artifact. Reported performance of the classifier showed diagnosis of cytomegalovirus status with high specificity and sensitivity. The study labeled fewer than 200 TCR beta chains cytomegalovirus-associated. Researchers left out some V segments, among them TRBV6-2 and TRBV6-3, as indistinguishable.

The PCR contained 60 Vbeta and 13 Jbeta primers. Measured with immunoSEQ multiplex PCR; TCRdb has only the in-frame clones, and not every one. The data show 150,000 or so clones, around 79% seen once. Per the germline V gene, CDR1 is SGHAT and CDR2 is FQNNGV. Trimming at V came to 4 bases and at J to 6 bases, leaving 8 bases not matched to a gene. The CDR3 runs to 15 residues. As concerns this clone: The antigen is undetermined.

Sequencing used PBMCs. The V call is TRBV11-2, the J call TRBJ1-5, with TRBD1 matching over 8 bases. The TCR was taken from a man younger than 30 in good health and CMV-seronegative. The DNA of the CDR3 is TGTGCCAGCAGCTCATGGACAGGGCTTATTCAGCCCCAGCATTTT. It specifies CASSSWTGLIQPQHF.